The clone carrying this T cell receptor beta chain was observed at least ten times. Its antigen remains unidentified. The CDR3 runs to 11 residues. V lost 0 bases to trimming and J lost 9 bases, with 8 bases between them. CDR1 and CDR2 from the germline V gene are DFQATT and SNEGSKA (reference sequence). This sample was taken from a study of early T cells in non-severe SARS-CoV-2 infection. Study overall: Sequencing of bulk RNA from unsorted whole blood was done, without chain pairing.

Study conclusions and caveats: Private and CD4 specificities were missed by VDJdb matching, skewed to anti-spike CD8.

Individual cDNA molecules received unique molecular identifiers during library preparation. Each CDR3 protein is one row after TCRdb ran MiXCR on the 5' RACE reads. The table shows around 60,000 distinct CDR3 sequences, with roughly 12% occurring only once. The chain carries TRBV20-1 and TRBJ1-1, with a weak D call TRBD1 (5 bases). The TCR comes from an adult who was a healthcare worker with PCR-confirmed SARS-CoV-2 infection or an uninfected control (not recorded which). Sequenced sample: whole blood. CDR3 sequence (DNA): TGCAGTGCTAGAGACAGGGTGCAAGCTTTCTTT. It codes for CSARDRVQAFF.